Listed below are T cell receptor delta chains from one sample, sequenced in a study of Vδ1+ human thymocytes. TCRdb reanalyzed the multiplex PCR reads using CATT. The sample comprises 80,000 or so delta-chain clones, approximately 30% of which are singletons, and under 0.3% rests with the top ten. The sequenced sample was Vdelta1+ gamma-delta thymocytes from the thymus. Receptors were obtained from a boy younger than two who had congenital heart surgery. Both conserved end residues are part of each CDR3. A D gene is named only where the DNA matches it firmly. The size entry is marked missing in some rows and otherwise reads once, few, many or a size class.

>TRDD3|NA|TRDV1|TRDJ1
TGTGCTCTTGGGGAACTCTTTTCCTACAAACTGGGGGAAACGTACACCGATAAACTCATCTTT
CALGELFSYKLGETYTDKLIF
>NA|few|TRDV1|TRDJ1
TGTGCTCTTGGGGAACTAAGGGGACAGGGGGGCCCCCGAGGGACCGATAAACTCATCTTT
CALGELRGQGGPRGTDKLIF
>TRDD3|NA|TRDV2|TRDJ3
TGTGCCACCGGTACTGGGGGGCATAGCTCCTGGGACACCCGACAGATGTTTTTC
CATGTGGHSSWDTRQMFF
>NA|few|TRDV1|TRDJ1
TGTGCTCTTGGGGGCGTTTTTACCGATAAACTCATCTTT
CALGGVFTDKLIF
>TRDD3|NA|TRDV1|TRDJ1
TGTGCTCTTGGGACTCGAGGAGGTACTGGGGGATACACGCTTACGTACACCGATAAACTCATCTTT
CALGTRGGTGGYTLTYTDKLIF
>TRDD3|few|TRDV1|TRDJ1
TGTGCTCTTGGGGAACCGTTTCTTATAGGGGGATCGATACTCACCGATAAACTCATCTTT
CALGEPFLIGGSILTDKLIF
>NA|NA|TRDV1|TRDJ1
TGTGCTCTTGGTCCTTTCATGAGGTACACCGATAAACTCATCTTT
CALGPFMRYTDKLIF
>NA|NA|TRDV1|TRDJ1
TGTGCTCTTGGGGAACTCAAGGGGGGCGGCTGGGGTTACACCGATAAACTCATCTTT
CALGELKGGGWGYTDKLIF
>TRDD3|few|TRDV1|TRDJ1
TGTGCTCTTGGGGAACAATCCGTCCCATCAAGTACTGGGGGCTCCTGGACCGATAAACTCATCTTT
CALGEQSVPSSTGGSWTDKLIF
>TRDD3|few|TRDV1|TRDJ1
TGTGCTCTTGGGGAATCATACCTACGGGGGATACGCGGGGTCTACACCGATAAACTCATCTTT
CALGESYLRGIRGVYTDKLIF
>NA|once|TRDV1|TRDJ1
TGTGCTCTTGGGGAAGCCTGCATCCGCGACGAACAACCTAAACTCATCTTT
CALGEACIRDEQPKLIF